This T cell receptor (beta chain) was found in a study of shared clonotypes between healthy human individuals. Findings and caveats of the study: Naive subsets, compared against memory subsets, generally had larger estimated richness values.

This CDR3 has 14 amino acids. The V gene lost 6 bases and the J gene lost 3 bases, with 11 bases spanning the gap. Germline V gene lookup returns CDR1 ENHRY and CDR2 SYGVKD. Assay execution took place at the deep level. Sequencing was performed with immunoSEQ multiplex PCR; in TCRdb, only in-frame clones are kept and a portion is missing. The sample holds approximately 330,000 clones, less than 85% seen once. This clone has a single count. Its antigen remains unidentified. What was sequenced was memory CD4+ T cells sorted from blood. Indicated subset: CD45RA-negative fraction. This chain uses TRBV10-3 with TRBJ1-4; D unresolved. The sequence derives from a man under 40 in good health. The CDR3 DNA sequence: TGTGCCATCAGCGAGACATCATCTAATGAAAAACTGTTTTTT. As protein: CAISETSSNEKLFF.